This entry is about one T cell receptor beta chain. Antigen: not known. Some clones are missing from TCRdb's copy, which holds only in-frame ones; the method was immunoSEQ multiplex PCR. The sample consists of about 2.3 million clones, just under 95% of them appearing once. This entry comes from a study of shared clonotypes between healthy human individuals. On the study more broadly: Three plates each covered CD4 naive and memory; CD8 naive two, CD8 memory one. Study-wide results and caveats: In contrast to clonotypes shared by all four donors, non-shared clonotypes had lower generation probabilities.

What was sequenced was naive CD4+ T cells from PBMCs. Stated subset: CD45RA+ positively selected. This TCR was sampled from a man between 18 and 29 years old in good health. Some clones in this sample may be carry-over from other donors' samples.

In DNA form, the CDR3 reads TGTGCCACCAGCAGAGATTCGACAGGGCGGTGGACTAATGAAAAACTGTTTTTT. Translating gives CATSRDSTGRWTNEKLFF. The rearrangement links TRBV15 to TRBJ1-4; TRBD1 aligns across 7 bases. In germline, CDR1 is LNHNV, CDR2 YYDKDF (reference sequence). The CDR3 sequence is 18 residues long. J lost 2 bases, V lost 0 bases, and 9 bases had no gene match.